Below are 19 T cell receptor beta chains sequenced from a single sample in a study of T-cell reconstitution after alpha-beta-depleted transplantation in children. The library targeted TCRbeta and was prepared with unique molecular identifiers. MiXCR, run by TCRdb on the PCR reads, gives a single entry per CDR3 protein. In the table there are about 610,000 distinct CDR3 sequences, 10% to 13% of which are singletons. The input for sequencing was PBMCs from the stem cell graft donor, taken from the stem cell graft. The receptors derive from a human donor who donated a stem cell graft to a child with acute myeloid leukemia.

The J gene is TRBJ1-1, the V gene TRBV12-3 or TRBV12-4; D remains ambiguous. Trimming removed 6 bases at V and 1 base at J, with 12 bases between. This CDR3 contains 14 residues. The CDR3 nucleotides read TGTGCCAGCAGGGCGGCCCCCTCGAACACTGAAGCTTTCTTT. It codes for CASRAAPSNTEAFF.

The chain has TRBV5-1 and TRBJ1-4, with 9 bases aligning to TRBD1. The germline gives CDR1 SGHRS, CDR2 YFSETQ. This CDR3 spans 17 amino acids. J was trimmed by 4 bases and V by 4 bases; bases with no gene match: 11. CDR3 nucleotides: TGCGCCAGCAGCAGGGGACAGGGAGGACGGGGTAATGAAAAACTGTTTTTT. As protein: CASSRGQGGRGNEKLFF.

This clonotype was detected ten times or more. The gene calls are TRBV7-2 and TRBJ1-1, with D unresolved. CDR3 length equals 13 residues. Trimming cost V 5 bases and J 1 base, with 8 bases left between them. Germline assignment: CDR1 SGHTA and CDR2 FQGNSA. CDR3 DNA: TGTGCCAGCAGCGTAATACAGAACACTGAAGCTTTCTTT. Residues: CASSVIQNTEAFF.

The chain combines TRBV7-6 with TRBJ2-1; D unclear. Germline CDR1 SGHVS, CDR2 FNYEAQ. V was clipped by 5 bases and J by 4 bases, with 12 bases between them. The length of the CDR3 is 14 residues. The CDR3 nucleotides read TGTGCCAGCAGCCTCGACCTCAAGTACAATGAGCAGTTCTTC. Encoded protein: CASSLDLKYNEQFF.

CDR3: CASKRLAWGSQETQYF. The CDR3, as DNA: TGTGCCAGCAAGCGACTAGCGTGGGGATCCCAAGAGACCCAGTACTTC. The chain employs TRBV2 and TRBJ2-5, with TRBD2 matching over 8 bases. Germline values: CDR1 SNHLY, CDR2 FYNNEI. This CDR3 comprises 16 residues. V shed 7 bases and J 1 base; nucleotides not matched to a gene: 11. The complete variable domain, with remaining parts taken from reference TRBV2 and TRBJ2-5, reads EPEVTQTPSHQVTQMGQEVILRCVPISNHLYFYWYRQILGQKVEFLVSFYNNEISEKSEIFDDQFSVERPDGSNFTLKIRSTKLEDSAMYFCASKRLAWGSQETQYFGPGTRLLVL.

The gene calls are TRBV20-1 and TRBJ1-1; possible D gene TRBD1, 5 bases. Trimming cost V 1 base and J 0 bases, with 9 bases left between them. The germline gives CDR1 DFQATT, CDR2 SNEGSKA (reference sequence). The CDR3 covers 14 residues. CDR3 amino acids: CSARGRQMNTEAFF. CDR3 nucleotide sequence: TGCAGTGCTAGAGGCAGACAGATGAACACTGAAGCTTTCTTT.

The CDR3 sequence: CSASWTSGSTDTQYF. For the CDR3, the DNA is TGCAGTGCTAGTTGGACTAGCGGTAGCACAGATACGCAGTATTTT. The chain recombines TRBV20-1 with TRBJ2-3; 10 bases match TRBD2. The trim removed 3 bases at V and 0 bases at J, leaving 3 bases unmatched. The CDR3 has 15 amino acids. CDR1 is DFQATT and CDR2 is SNEGSKA in the germline V gene (reference sequence).

This rearrangement joins TRBV20-1 to TRBJ2-7; D is unclear. Germline V gene data show CDR1 as DFQATT and CDR2 as SNEGSKA (reference sequence). The V and J ends lost 5 bases and 7 bases respectively, with 12 bases between them. The length of the CDR3 is 11 residues. The CDR3 sequence: CSAGQDLEQYF. The CDR3 region has the DNA TGCAGTGCTGGTCAGGATCTGGAGCAGTACTTC.

The CDR3 bases are TGCAGCGCGGGAGGGCTTGGGCAAGAGACCCAGTACTTC. This gives the protein CSAGGLGQETQYF. This rearrangement joins TRBV20-1 to TRBJ2-5; 9 bases align to TRBD2. The CDR3 loop spans 13 amino acids. Germline assignment: CDR1 DFQATT and CDR2 SNEGSKA (reference sequence).

A few counts support this clonotype. The rearrangement joins TRBV30 to TRBJ2-2; D is undetermined. The CDR3 runs 12 residues. The germline gives CDR1 GTSNPN, CDR2 SVGIG (reference sequence). V dropped 3 bases and J dropped 4 bases, with 6 bases sitting between them. The CDR3 is CAWRGFTGELFF. The CDR3, as DNA: TGTGCCTGGAGGGGATTCACCGGGGAGCTGTTTTTT.

This clonotype has more than one count but fewer than ten. The chain carries TRBV12-5 and TRBJ2-5; 9 nucleotides agree with TRBD1. Per the germline V gene, CDR1 is LGHNT and CDR2 is FRNRAP. After removal of 1 base from V and 3 bases from J, the junction contained 3 bases not matched to a gene. The CDR3 has 15 amino acids. The CDR3 here is CASGLDTGGEETQYF. The CDR3 DNA sequence: TGTGCTAGTGGTTTGGACACAGGGGGCGAAGAGACCCAGTACTTC. Full variable domain (missing parts from reference TRBV12-5 and TRBJ2-5): DARVTQTPRHKVTEMGQEVTMRCQPILGHNTVFWYRQTMMQGLELLAYFRNRAPLDDSGMPKDRFSAEMPDATLATLKIQPSEPRDSAVYFCASGLDTGGEETQYFGPGTRLLVL.

In the case of this clonotype: Just one base apart from a much larger clone, this may be a read error. The chain joins TRBV4-3 to TRBJ2-1; D is perhaps TRBD2 (5 bases). The CDR3 is made up of 13 amino acids. The germline V gene has CDR1 LGHNA and CDR2 YSLEER. The CDR3 DNA reads as TGCGCCTGCAGCCAAGGAGGTTACAATGAGCAGTTCTTC. Residues: CACSQGGYNEQFF.

The V call is TRBV11-2, the J call TRBJ2-7, with 12 bases fitting TRBD2. This CDR3 has 16 residues. The germline gives CDR1 SGHAT, CDR2 FQNNGV. V was pared by 3 bases and J by 7 bases, with 10 bases of the junction left unmatched. The CDR3 region is CASSFGALAGGREQYF. The DNA for the CDR3 is TGTGCCAGCAGCTTTGGGGCACTAGCGGGAGGAAGAGAGCAGTACTTC.

The J gene is TRBJ1-5, the V gene TRBV18; TRBD1 is a possible D gene (6 bases). This CDR3 contains 15 residues. The V end was cut by 6 bases, the J end by 6 bases, with 18 bases between. The germline V gene encodes CDR1 KGHSH and CDR2 LQKENI. CDR3: CASSPESGAGQPQHF. CDR3 bases: TGTGCCAGCTCCCCCGAGTCAGGGGCAGGTCAGCCCCAGCATTTT.

The chain carries TRBV20-1 and TRBJ1-4, with D hard to call. The V gene's germline CDR1 is DFQATT and CDR2 SNEGSKA (reference sequence). The CDR3 has 16 amino acids. V lost 0 bases, J lost 7 bases, and 18 bases lay in between. The CDR3 reads CSARDSIERISEKLFF. The CDR3 bases are TGCAGTGCTAGAGATTCTATCGAACGGATTAGTGAAAAACTGTTTTTT.

V and J are TRBV4-3 and TRBJ2-1; the match to TRBD2 covers 8 bases. V lost 5 bases and J lost 15; bases outside the gene matches: 9. This CDR3 is built from 12 residues. CDR1 and CDR2 from the germline V gene are LGHNA and YSLEER. The CDR3 DNA reads as TGCGCCAGCAGCTCACCGGGGGGGCTAGCGTTCTTC. This encodes CASSSPGGLAFF.

This clonotype was seen a few times. The chain couples TRBV29-1 to TRBJ2-3, with D uncertain. V lost 6 bases and J lost 3, with 13 bases in between. This CDR3 is built from 13 residues. The V gene's germline CDR1 is SQVTM and CDR2 ANQGSEA. The CDR3 reads CSVPWATTDTQYF. Here the CDR3 DNA reads TGCAGCGTCCCATGGGCTACTACAGATACGCAGTATTTT.

This sequence joins TRBV5-4 and TRBJ2-2, with D maybe TRBD1 (6 bases). V was clipped by 5 bases and J by 10 bases, with 18 bases between them. CDR3 length equals 14 residues. CDR1 and CDR2 (germline): SGHNT, YYREEE (reference sequence). For the CDR3, the DNA is TGTGCCAGCAGTTTAGCGTTGAACAGGGAGGAGCTGTTTTTT. Translation: CASSLALNREELFF.

This clonotype was observed a few times. The J gene is TRBJ1-1, the V gene TRBV12-3 or TRBV12-4; possible D gene TRBD1, 5 bases. V was shortened by 7 bases and J by 0 bases, with 18 bases between the two germline ends. The CDR3 loop spans 16 amino acids. CDR3 bases: TGTGCCAGCACCTTTGTGACAGTATTGATGAACACTGAAGCTTTCTTT. It translates to CASTFVTVLMNTEAFF.